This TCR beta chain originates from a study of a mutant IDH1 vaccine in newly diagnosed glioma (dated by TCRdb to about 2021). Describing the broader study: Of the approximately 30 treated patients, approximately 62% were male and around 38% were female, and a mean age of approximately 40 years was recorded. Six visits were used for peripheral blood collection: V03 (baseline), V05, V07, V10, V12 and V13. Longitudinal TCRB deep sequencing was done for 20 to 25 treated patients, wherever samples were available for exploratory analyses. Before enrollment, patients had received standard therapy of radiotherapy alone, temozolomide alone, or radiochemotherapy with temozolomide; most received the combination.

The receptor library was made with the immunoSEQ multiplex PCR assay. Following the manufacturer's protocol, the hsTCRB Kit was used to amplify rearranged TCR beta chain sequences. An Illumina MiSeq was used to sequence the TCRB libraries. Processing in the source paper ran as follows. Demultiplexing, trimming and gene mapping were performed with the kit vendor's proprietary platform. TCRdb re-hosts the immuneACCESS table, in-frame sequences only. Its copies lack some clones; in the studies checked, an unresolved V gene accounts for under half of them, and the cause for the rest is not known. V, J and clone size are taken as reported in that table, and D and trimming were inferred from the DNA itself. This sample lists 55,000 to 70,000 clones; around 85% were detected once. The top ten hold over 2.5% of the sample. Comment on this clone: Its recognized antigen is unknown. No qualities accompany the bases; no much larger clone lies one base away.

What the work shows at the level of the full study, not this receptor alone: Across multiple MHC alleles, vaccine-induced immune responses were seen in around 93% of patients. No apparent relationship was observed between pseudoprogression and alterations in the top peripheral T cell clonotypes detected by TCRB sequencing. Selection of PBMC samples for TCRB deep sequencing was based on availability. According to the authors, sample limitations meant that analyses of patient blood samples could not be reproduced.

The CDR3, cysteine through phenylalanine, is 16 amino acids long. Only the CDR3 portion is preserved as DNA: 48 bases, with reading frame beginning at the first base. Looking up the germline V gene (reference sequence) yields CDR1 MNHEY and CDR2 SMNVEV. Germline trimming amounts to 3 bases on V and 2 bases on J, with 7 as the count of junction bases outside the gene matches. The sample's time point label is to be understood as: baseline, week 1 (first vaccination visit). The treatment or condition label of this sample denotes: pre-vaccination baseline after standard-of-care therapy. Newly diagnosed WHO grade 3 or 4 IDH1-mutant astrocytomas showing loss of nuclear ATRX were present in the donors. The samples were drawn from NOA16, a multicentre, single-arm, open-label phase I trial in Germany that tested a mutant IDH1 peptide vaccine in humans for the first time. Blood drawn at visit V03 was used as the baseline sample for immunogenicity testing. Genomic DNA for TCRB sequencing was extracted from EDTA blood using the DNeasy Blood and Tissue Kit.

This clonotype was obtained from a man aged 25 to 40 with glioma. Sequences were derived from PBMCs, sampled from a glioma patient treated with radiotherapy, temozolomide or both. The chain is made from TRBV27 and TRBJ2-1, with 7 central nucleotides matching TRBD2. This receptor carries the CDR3 CASSFTQAGAYNEQFF. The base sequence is TGTGCCAGCAGTTTCACCCAGGCGGGGGCCTACAATGAGCAGTTCTTC.